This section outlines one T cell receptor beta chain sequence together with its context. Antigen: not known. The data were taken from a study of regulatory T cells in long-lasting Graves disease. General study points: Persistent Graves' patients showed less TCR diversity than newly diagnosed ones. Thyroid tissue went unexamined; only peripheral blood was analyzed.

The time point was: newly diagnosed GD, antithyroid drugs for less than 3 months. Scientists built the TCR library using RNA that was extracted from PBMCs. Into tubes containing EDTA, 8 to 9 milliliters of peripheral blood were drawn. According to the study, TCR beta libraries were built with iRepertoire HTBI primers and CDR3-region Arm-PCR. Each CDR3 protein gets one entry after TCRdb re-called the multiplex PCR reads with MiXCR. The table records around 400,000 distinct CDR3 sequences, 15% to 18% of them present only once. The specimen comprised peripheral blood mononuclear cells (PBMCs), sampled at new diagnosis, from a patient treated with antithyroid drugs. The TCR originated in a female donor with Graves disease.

CDR3 sequence reads: CASRSPTYNSPLHF. CDR3 nucleotide sequence: TGTGCCAGTAGGAGCCCCACCTATAATTCACCCCTCCACTTT. The V gene is TRBV19, the J gene TRBJ1-6; D not resolved. This CDR3 region has 14 residues. From germline, CDR1 is LNHDA and CDR2 SQIVND (reference sequence). Trimming pared 6 bases from V and 2 bases from J, leaving 8 bases between.